This record concerns one T cell receptor beta chain sequence. Its antigen is not identified. These data originate in a study of shared clonotypes between healthy human individuals. Study-wide findings and caveats: Non-shared clonotypes had lower generation probabilities than clonotypes shared by all four sorted-subset donors.

Produced via immunoSEQ multiplex PCR; TCRdb's table is partial and in-frame only. The sample comprises approximately 2,000,000 clones, roughly 95% of which are singletons, and more than 1.5% rests with the top ten. Naive-designated CD8 cells lacked CD45RO, were positively enriched for CCR7, and omitted terminally differentiated effector memory CD45RA+ cells. The receptor comes from a man aged 18 to 29 in good health. Some clones in this sample may be carry-over from other donors' samples. The sample taken for sequencing was naive CD8+ T cells from PBMCs.

The CDR3 sequence is CASSLGYLYEQYF. The CDR3 DNA is TGTGCCAGCAGCTTAGGATACCTCTACGAGCAGTACTTC. The genes are TRBV11-2 and TRBJ2-7, with D unresolved. V was cut by 1 base and J by 3 bases, with 7 bases left in between. The CDR3 is 13 residues long. Germline CDR1 and CDR2: SGHAT and FQNNGV.